The 6 T cell receptor beta chains listed next were all sequenced from one sample in a study of T-cell memory formation after mild COVID-19. A single record per CDR3 protein comes from TCRdb applying MiXCR to the 5' RACE reads. The sample comprises under 450,000 distinct CDR3 sequences, 13% to 15% of which are singletons, and roughly 22% rests with the top ten. Sequenced material: PBMCs or a T cell subset sorted from them (not recorded which). The receptor set was obtained from a man between 18 and 29 years old who had mild COVID-19 (a few samples of this study predate the infection). Cell type and time point are not known.

This clonotype was detected once. This chain uses TRBV6-2 or TRBV6-3 with TRBJ2-2; D unclear. This CDR3 has 13 amino acids. V lost 2 bases and J lost 6, with 7 bases in between. CDR1 MNHEY and CDR2 SVGEGT come from the germline V gene. For the CDR3, the DNA is TGTGCCAGCAGTTACGGGGTTTCCGGGGAGCTGTTTTTT. This sequence encodes CASSYGVSGELFF.

This clonotype has a handful of counts. CDR3 sequence (DNA): TGCGCCAGCAGCTTAACAGGGGATCCCTACGAGCAGTACTTC. As protein: CASSLTGDPYEQYF. The rearrangement joins TRBV5-1 to TRBJ2-7; the match to TRBD1 covers 7 bases. Trimming took 2 bases from V and 2 from J; bases not matched to a gene: 4. The CDR3 has 14 amino acids. Germline CDR1 reads SGHRS; CDR2 reads YFSETQ.

The chain combines TRBV11-1 with TRBJ1-2, with D tentatively TRBD1 (5 bases). There are 14 residues in the CDR3. Trimming removed 0 bases at V and 6 bases at J, with 11 bases between. Germline assignment: CDR1 SGHAT and CDR2 FQDESV (reference sequence). The CDR3 DNA reads TGTGCCAGCAGCTTAGCGGAGTCAGGGAATGGCTACACCTTC. Its protein is CASSLAESGNGYTF.

This chain links TRBV20-1 with TRBJ2-4; tentative D call: TRBD1 (6 bases). V lost 3 bases and J lost 0, with 9 bases in between. The V gene's germline CDR1 is DFQATT and CDR2 SNEGSKA (reference sequence). The CDR3 is 14 residues long. The CDR3 region is CSARDSGAKNIQYF. CDR3 DNA sequence: TGCAGTGCTAGGGACAGCGGAGCCAAAAACATTCAGTACTTC.

The chain couples TRBV23-1 to TRBJ2-7; D unclear. TRBV23-1 is labeled an ORF, and its function is uncertain. Trimming pared 0 bases from V and 2 bases from J, leaving 8 bases between. CDR3 size: 14 residues. The CDR3 loop reads CASSQSVGAYEQYV. DNA of the CDR3: TGCGCCAGCAGTCAATCTGTCGGAGCCTACGAGCAGTACGTC.

This clonotype was detected many times. V gene TRBV7-9 combines with J gene TRBJ1-1, with D perhaps TRBD1 (5 bases). V dropped 3 bases and J dropped 4 bases, with 6 bases sitting between them. CDR1 SEHNR and CDR2 FQNEAQ come from the germline V gene (reference sequence). The CDR3 contains 12 residues. The CDR3: CASSFTGTEAFF. CDR3 nucleotide sequence: TGTGCCAGCAGCTTCACAGGCACTGAAGCTTTCTTT.